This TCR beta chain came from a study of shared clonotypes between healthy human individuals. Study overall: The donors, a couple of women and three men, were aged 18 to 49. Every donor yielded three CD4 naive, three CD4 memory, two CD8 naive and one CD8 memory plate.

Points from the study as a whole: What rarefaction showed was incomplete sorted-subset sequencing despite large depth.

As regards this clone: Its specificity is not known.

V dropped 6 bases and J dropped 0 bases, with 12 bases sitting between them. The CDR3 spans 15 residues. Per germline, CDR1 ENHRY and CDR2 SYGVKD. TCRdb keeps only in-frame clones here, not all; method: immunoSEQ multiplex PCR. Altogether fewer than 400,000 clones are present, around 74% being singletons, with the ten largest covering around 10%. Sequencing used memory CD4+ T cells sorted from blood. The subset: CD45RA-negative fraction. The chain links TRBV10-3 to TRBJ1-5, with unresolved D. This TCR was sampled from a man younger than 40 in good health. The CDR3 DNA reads TGTGCCATCAGCTCCACGCCAACTAGCAATCAGCCCCAGCATTTT. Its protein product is CAISSTPTSNQPQHF.